These 19 T cell receptor beta chains share one sample of origin, sequenced in a study of beta chain features in type 1 diabetes. Reverse transcription of all isolated RNA meant that expressed TCRB transcripts were sequenced. Sequenced by immunoSEQ multiplex PCR; TCRdb stores in-frame clones only, minus some. The repertoire holds almost 350,000 clones, with roughly a fifth as singletons. Sequenced input: naive CD4+ T cells from blood. The origin of the receptors is a woman younger than 30 in good health.

V is TRBV13 and J is TRBJ2-7, with 8 bases identical to TRBD2. CDR1 is PRHDT and CDR2 is FYEKMQ in the germline V gene (reference sequence). The trim removed 0 bases at V and 4 bases at J, leaving 5 bases unmatched. CDR3 length: 15 amino acids. CDR3 nucleotide sequence: TGTGCCAGCAGCTTAGGTTCGGGAGGGAAATACGAGCAGTACTTC. It encodes CASSLGSGGKYEQYF.

This clone came up a few times. The chain is built from TRBV9 and TRBJ1-1; the match to TRBD1 covers 9 bases. V lost 4 bases and J lost 3; bases outside the gene matches: 1. CDR1 and CDR2 (germline): SGDLS, YYNGEE. The CDR3 extends over 13 amino acids. The CDR3, as DNA: TGTGCCAGCAGCCGGGACAGGGACACTGAAGCTTTCTTT. This codes for CASSRDRDTEAFF.

V and J are TRBV15 and TRBJ1-5; no definite D call. The CDR3 sequence is 15 residues long. The V end was cut by 0 bases, the J end by 7 bases, with 13 bases between. In germline, CDR1 is LNHNV, CDR2 YYDKDF (reference sequence). The CDR3 protein is CATSRDLTGSQPQHF. CDR3 nucleotides: TGTGCCACCAGCAGAGATTTGACCGGGTCCCAGCCCCAGCATTTT.

Only a few counts were recorded for this clone. The genes are TRBV11-3 and TRBJ2-2; D call uncertain. Per the germline V gene, CDR1 is SGHNT and CDR2 is YENEEA. The CDR3 spans 13 residues. The ends were cut back, 0 bases at V and 7 bases at J, with 6 bases in the middle. CDR3 loop: CASSLEGYGELFF. The CDR3 DNA sequence: TGTGCCAGCAGCTTAGAGGGCTACGGGGAGCTGTTTTTT.

Worth noting for this clone: The same CDR3 is also encoded by other DNA sequences in this sample. This chain joins TRBV29-1 and TRBJ1-1; no reliable D call. This CDR3 comprises 11 residues. CDR1 is SQVTM and CDR2 is ANQGSEA in the germline V gene. The V gene lost 5 bases and the J gene lost 0 bases, with 4 bases spanning the gap. The CDR3 region is CSVLLNTEAFF. The CDR3, as DNA: TGCAGCGTTCTTCTGAACACTGAAGCTTTCTTT.

V and J are TRBV7-2 and TRBJ1-2, with D possibly matching TRBD1 (6 bases). Per germline, CDR1 SGHTA and CDR2 FQGNSA. The CDR3 sequence is 12 residues long. The V end was cut by 5 bases, the J end by 8 bases, with 12 bases between. CDR3 amino acids: CASSLNREGYTF. CDR3 coding DNA: TGTGCCAGCAGCCTTAACAGGGAAGGCTACACCTTC.

This chain links TRBV7-9 with TRBJ1-2, with no clear D. This CDR3 is 16 amino acids long. Germline assignment: CDR1 SEHNR and CDR2 FQNEAQ (reference sequence). The V end lost 4 bases, the J end lost 8 bases, and 23 bases lay between the germline ends. The CDR3 DNA follows: TGTGCCAGCAGCTGGAGCCGGGGTACAGTTGGAGAAGGCTACACCTTC. Its protein is CASSWSRGTVGEGYTF. The full variable domain, completed using reference TRBV7-9 and TRBJ1-2, is DTGVSQNPRHKITKRGQNVTFRCDPISEHNRLYWYRQTLGQGPEFLTYFQNEAQLEKSRLLSDRFSAERPKGSFSTLEIQRTEQGDSAMYLCASSWSRGTVGEGYTFGSGTRLTVV.

The table lists this clone with a few counts. This chain's CDR3 is CASKRENTGELFF. The CDR3 DNA is TGTGCCAGCAAACGCGAAAACACCGGGGAGCTGTTTTTT. This chain connects TRBV2 to TRBJ2-2; D unclear. This CDR3 is 13 amino acids long. Trimming took off 7 bases at V and 2 bases at J, with 8 bases between the two ends. Germline CDR1 reads SNHLY; CDR2 reads FYNNEI.

There are a few counts of this clone. V usage is TRBV4-1 and J usage is TRBJ1-6; no reliable D call. The CDR3 runs 16 residues. V lost 6 bases to trimming and J lost 6 bases, with 18 bases between them. Germline CDR1 MGHRA, CDR2 YSYEKL. CDR3: CASRREGIGSNSPLHF. CDR3 in DNA: TGCGCCAGCAGACGGGAGGGAATTGGCTCTAATTCACCCCTCCACTTT.

This clone was detected a few times. V is TRBV18 and J is TRBJ1-6, with 8 bases identical to TRBD1. V was clipped by 6 bases and J by 7 bases; unmatched bases: 8. Germline V gene data show CDR1 as KGHSH and CDR2 as LQKENI. This CDR3 is 15 amino acids long. This CDR3 reads CASSGDRPGNSPLHF. The CDR3 nucleotides read TGTGCCAGCTCCGGGGACAGGCCGGGGAATTCACCCCTCCACTTT.

This clone was seen only a few times. This sequence joins TRBV7-9 and TRBJ1-3, with 7 bases that match TRBD1. The CDR3 covers 16 residues. The germline gives CDR1 SEHNR, CDR2 FQNEAQ (reference sequence). V lost 1 base, J lost 2 bases, and 5 bases stayed unmatched. CDR3 bases: TGTGCCAGCAGCTTAGAGGGGACAGTCACTGGAAACACCATATATTTT. The encoded protein is CASSLEGTVTGNTIYF.

This clone has only a few counts. V and J are TRBV7-9 and TRBJ1-2, with D uncertain. Germline assignment: CDR1 SEHNR and CDR2 FQNEAQ (reference sequence). The CDR3 runs 13 residues. With 8 bases removed from V and 6 bases from J, the gap between germline ends came to 16 bases. The CDR3 region is CASHIQRDDGYTF. CDR3 sequence (DNA): TGTGCCAGCCACATTCAGCGAGATGATGGCTACACCTTC.

The chain joins TRBV15 to TRBJ2-1; 9 nucleotides align to TRBD2. V was clipped by 1 base and J by 14 bases; unmatched bases: 6. CDR3 length equals 13 residues. CDR1 is LNHNV and CDR2 is YYDKDF in the germline V gene (reference sequence). CDR3 sequence reads: CATSRALAGEKFF. In DNA form, the CDR3 reads TGTGCCACCAGCAGAGCCTTAGCGGGAGAAAAGTTCTTC. Full variable domain (remainder filled in from reference TRBV15 and TRBJ2-1): DAMVIQNPRYQVTQFGKPVTLSCSQTLNHNVMYWYQQKSSQAPKLLFHYYDKDFNNEADTPDNFQSRRPNTSFCFLDIRSPGLGDTAMYLCATSRALAGEKFFGPGTRLTVL.

This clone was recorded a few times. The chain has TRBV6-6 and TRBJ1-4, with TRBD1 as a possible D gene (5 bases). The V gene lost 5 bases and the J gene lost 5 bases, with 12 bases spanning the gap. CDR1 is MNHNY and CDR2 is SVGAGI in the germline V gene (reference sequence). The CDR3 has 14 amino acids. CDR3 sequence: CASSQGAHNEKLFF. Written as DNA, the CDR3 is TGTGCCAGCAGTCAAGGGGCGCACAATGAAAAACTGTTTTTT.

V gene TRBV7-3 combines with J gene TRBJ2-7, with D possibly being TRBD1 (6 bases). Germline V gives CDR1 SGHTA, CDR2 FQGTGA. V was clipped by 5 bases and J by 1 base, with 9 bases between them. The CDR3 covers 13 residues. CDR3 protein: CASSPGESYEQYF. CDR3 bases: TGTGCCAGCAGCCCAGGGGAATCCTACGAGCAGTACTTC. Full variable domain (remainder filled in from reference TRBV7-3 and TRBJ2-7): GAGVSQTPSNKVTEKGKYVELRCDPISGHTALYWYRQSLGQGPEFLIYFQGTGAADDSGLPNDRFFAVRPEGSVSTLKIQRTERGDSAVYLCASSPGESYEQYFGPGTRLTVT.

This chain links TRBV10-1 with TRBJ2-4; D possibly corresponds to TRBD1 (5 bases). Germline V lookup: CDR1 WNHNN, CDR2 SYGVQD (reference sequence). This CDR3 spans 14 amino acids. V gave up 2 bases and J gave up 7 bases, with 12 bases separating them. CDR3 protein: CASSETGAQNIQYF. The CDR3 nucleotides are TGCGCCAGCAGTGAGACTGGGGCGCAGAACATTCAGTACTTC.

CDR3 region: CASSPREVSGGILDTQYF. CDR3 in DNA: TGTGCCAGCAGCCCCAGAGAGGTCTCAGGGGGAATTTTAGATACGCAGTATTTT. The chain is built from TRBV9 and TRBJ2-3, with 7 bases fitting TRBD1. Germline lookup yields CDR1 SGDLS and CDR2 YYNGEE. J gave up 5 bases and V 4 bases, and 19 bases lay outside the gene matches. This CDR3 region has 18 residues.

This clone was observed a few times. The V gene is TRBV5-1, the J gene TRBJ2-7; 9 bases map to TRBD2. In germline, CDR1 is SGHRS, CDR2 YFSETQ. With V trimmed by 3 bases and J by 3 bases, 7 bases remained unmatched. This CDR3 is built from 15 residues. CDR3 residues: CASSWNSGSNYEQYF. CDR3 nucleotide sequence: TGCGCCAGCAGCTGGAATAGCGGGAGCAACTACGAGCAGTACTTC.

This clone was seen a few times. This chain's CDR3 is CASSPAAGSGSTDTQYF. The CDR3 bases are TGTGCCAGCAGCCCCGCTGCTGGTAGCGGCAGCACAGATACGCAGTATTTT. The chain employs TRBV9 and TRBJ2-3; weak D call: TRBD2 (6 bases). V lost 4 bases to trimming and J lost 0 bases, with 18 bases between them. This CDR3 spans 17 amino acids. Germline CDR1 reads SGDLS; CDR2 reads YYNGEE.